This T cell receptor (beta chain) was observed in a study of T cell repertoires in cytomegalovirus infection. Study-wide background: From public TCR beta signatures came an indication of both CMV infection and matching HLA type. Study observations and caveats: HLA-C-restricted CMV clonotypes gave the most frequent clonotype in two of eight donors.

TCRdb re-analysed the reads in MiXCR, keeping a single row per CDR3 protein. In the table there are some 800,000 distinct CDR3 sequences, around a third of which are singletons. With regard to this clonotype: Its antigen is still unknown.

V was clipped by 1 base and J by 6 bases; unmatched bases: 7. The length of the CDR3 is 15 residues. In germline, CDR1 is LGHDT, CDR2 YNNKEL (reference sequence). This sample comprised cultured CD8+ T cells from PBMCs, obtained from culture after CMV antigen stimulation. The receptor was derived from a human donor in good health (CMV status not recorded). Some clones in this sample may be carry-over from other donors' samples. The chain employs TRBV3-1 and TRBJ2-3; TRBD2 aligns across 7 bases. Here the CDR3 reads CASSQGGRLADTQYF. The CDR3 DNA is TGTGCCAGCAGCCAAGGTGGCAGACTAGCCGATACGCAGTATTTT.